The present entry profiles one T cell receptor beta chain with its context. The antigen is unknown. V gave up 5 bases and J gave up 0 bases, with 10 bases separating them. Looked up from germline, CDR1 is SNHLY and CDR2 is FYNNEI. CDR3 length: 15 amino acids. TCRdb keeps only in-frame clones here, not all; method: immunoSEQ multiplex PCR. The sample lists 80,000 to 95,000 clones; around four fifths were seen once. This sample is part of a study of OX40 agonist ivuxolimab in advanced cancers. At the level of the study: Dose-escalation subjects each had hepatocellular carcinoma, melanoma, renal cell or head and neck cancer. Points from the study as a whole: More expanded clones were found, on average, in CD8+ than in CD4+ T cells. Blood T cells, both CD4+ and CD8+, expanded clonally by week 6 at 0.1 to 3.0 mg/kg.

The material sequenced was CD4+ or CD8+ T cells sorted from blood, taken in a trial of the OX40 agonist ivuxolimab. V gene TRBV2 combines with J gene TRBJ1-4; D unresolved. This receptor was taken from an adult with an advanced solid tumor such as melanoma, head and neck, liver or kidney cancer. CDR3 DNA sequence: TGTGCCAGCAGTCCCAACAGTGCAACTAATGAAAAACTGTTTTTT. Amino acid sequence: CASSPNSATNEKLFF.